This entry lists 20 T cell receptor beta chains sequenced from one sample in a study of T cell repertoires in cytomegalovirus infection. One entry per CDR3 protein results from TCRdb running MiXCR on the reads. The sample yields roughly 760,000 distinct CDR3 sequences, 35% to 40% seen once. The sequenced sample was PBMCs. These receptors were obtained from a human donor in good health (CMV status not recorded). Some clones in this sample may be carry-over from other donors' samples.

This clonotype turned up a few times. This chain joins TRBV6-5 and TRBJ2-7; no clear D. CDR3 length equals 17 residues. Germline lookup yields CDR1 MNHEY and CDR2 SVGAGI. With 0 bases removed from V and 0 bases from J, the gap between germline ends came to 15 bases. The CDR3 spells CASSYSSSLGNSYEQYF. CDR3 nucleotide sequence: TGTGCCAGCAGTTACTCGTCATCCCTCGGAAACTCCTACGAGCAGTACTTC.

The chain is built from TRBV7-2 and TRBJ2-1; D call uncertain. There are 17 residues in the CDR3. Deletions cut 2 bases from V and 5 bases from J, with 19 bases between. The germline gives CDR1 SGHTA, CDR2 FQGNSA. CDR3 region: CASSLLVGPSDDNEQFF. The CDR3 DNA is TGTGCCAGCAGCTTATTGGTCGGGCCATCCGACGACAATGAGCAGTTCTTC.

This clonotype is a singleton in its sample. This chain connects TRBV28 to TRBJ2-3, with no clear D. The length of the CDR3 is 14 residues. V dropped 5 bases and J dropped 2 bases, with 11 bases sitting between them. Germline V gene sequence: CDR1 MDHEN, CDR2 SYDVKM. CDR3 nucleotides: TGTGCCAGCAGTGCGCCTAGTTCCACAGATACGCAGTATTTT. This gives the protein CASSAPSSTDTQYF.

This clonotype was recorded a few times. CDR3 bases: TGTGCCAGCAGCTTATCAGGAGGGGTTTATGGCTACACCTTC. It yields the protein CASSLSGGVYGYTF. The chain combines TRBV7-9 with TRBJ1-2, with a weak D call TRBD1 (5 bases). The CDR3 extends over 14 amino acids. CDR1 is SEHNR, CDR2 FQNEAQ, per germline (reference sequence). V gave up 2 bases and J gave up 5 bases, with 12 bases separating them.

This clonotype was detected a few times. V usage is TRBV27 and J usage is TRBJ1-2; perhaps TRBD1 as D (5 bases). Trimming removed 2 bases from V and 3 bases from J, with 10 bases in between. Germline V gene lookup returns CDR1 MNHEY and CDR2 SMNVEV (reference sequence). This CDR3 has 14 residues. The CDR3 DNA is TGTGCCAGCAGTTTAAGGGGCAGTGACTATGGCTACACCTTC. Its protein is CASSLRGSDYGYTF.

This chain joins TRBV5-4 and TRBJ1-6; 9 nucleotides line up with TRBD1. CDR3 length: 15 residues. V lost 4 bases and J lost 5; bases outside the gene matches: 4. Germline V CDR1 and CDR2: SGHNT, YYREEE (reference sequence). CDR3 in amino acids: CASSGGTGHNSPLHF. CDR3 bases: TGTGCCAGCAGCGGGGGGACAGGGCATAATTCACCCCTCCACTTT.

A single count supports this clonotype. The CDR3 sequence is CASSFRDNVAKNIQYF. The CDR3 DNA reads TGTGCCAGCAGTTTTAGAGACAACGTAGCCAAAAACATTCAGTACTTC. The rearrangement links TRBV28 to TRBJ2-4, with D hard to call. Looked up from germline, CDR1 is MDHEN and CDR2 is SYDVKM. This CDR3 is built from 16 residues. Trimming took off 3 bases at V and 0 bases at J, with 12 bases between the two ends.

The chain links TRBV29-1 to TRBJ2-3; weak D call: TRBD2 (5 bases). This CDR3 region has 12 residues. The V end lost 4 bases, the J end lost 0 bases, and 5 bases lay between the germline ends. Germline-derived CDR1 and CDR2 are SQVTM and ANQGSEA. CDR3 residues: CSVGGSTDTQYF. The DNA of the CDR3 is TGCAGCGTTGGAGGGAGCACAGATACGCAGTATTTT.

This clonotype was picked up one time. The chain carries TRBV2 and TRBJ2-3, with D possibly TRBD1 on 5 matching bases. This CDR3 has 15 amino acids. CDR1 is SNHLY, CDR2 FYNNEI, per germline. V was clipped by 2 bases and J by 3 bases, with 12 bases between them. The CDR3 reads CASSEYRGKTDTQYF. CDR3 bases: TGTGCCAGCAGTGAATATAGGGGAAAAACAGATACGCAGTATTTT.

The V gene is TRBV9, the J gene TRBJ2-1; TRBD2 aligns across 10 bases. The V gene end was trimmed by 0 bases and the J gene end by 4 bases; junction bases not matched to a gene: 7. Per the germline V gene, CDR1 is SGDLS and CDR2 is YYNGEE. The CDR3 length is 17 residues. The CDR3 sequence is CASSVGVAGGTYNEQFF. In nucleotides, the CDR3 is TGTGCCAGCAGCGTAGGAGTAGCGGGGGGTACTTACAATGAGCAGTTCTTC. The entire variable domain, with the rest obtained from reference TRBV9 and TRBJ2-1, is as follows: DSGVTQTPKHLITATGQRVTLRCSPRSGDLSVYWYQQSLDQGLQFLIQYYNGEERAKGNILERFSAQQFPDLHSELNLSSLELGDSALYFCASSVGVAGGTYNEQFFGPGTRLTVL.

The CDR3 loop reads CASSPTGGGMETQYF. The CDR3 DNA sequence: TGTGCCAGCAGCCCGACCGGAGGGGGGATGGAGACCCAGTACTTC. The chain couples TRBV5-5 to TRBJ2-5; TRBD1 or TRBD2 may be the D gene (6 bases each). CDR1 and CDR2 (germline): SGHKS, YYEKEE (reference sequence). Trimming took 4 bases from V and 5 from J, leaving 18 bases between them. The CDR3 totals 15 residues.

In its sample, this clonotype was seen many times. The chain combines TRBV25-1 with TRBJ1-4, with D tentatively TRBD1 (5 bases). Trimming removed 3 bases at V and 0 bases at J, with 8 bases between. The CDR3 is made up of 15 amino acids. Germline-derived CDR1 and CDR2 are MGHDK and SYGVNS. The chain's CDR3 is CASSEGVTTNEKLFF. The CDR3 DNA follows: TGTGCCAGCAGTGAGGGGGTTACAACTAATGAAAAACTGTTTTTT.

This clonotype appeared a few times. The V call is TRBV19, the J call TRBJ1-5; weak D call: TRBD1 (6 bases). Germline V gene data show CDR1 as LNHDA and CDR2 as SQIVND (reference sequence). V lost 2 bases to trimming and J lost 4 bases, with 12 bases between them. The CDR3 loop spans 15 amino acids. The chain's CDR3 is CASSIRTEKNQPQHF. The CDR3 DNA is TGTGCCAGTAGTATACGGACAGAGAAGAATCAGCCCCAGCATTTT.

The V call is TRBV7-6, the J call TRBJ1-1; no firm D call. Germline V gives CDR1 SGHVS, CDR2 FNYEAQ. The CDR3 covers 14 residues. The V gene lost 5 bases and the J gene lost 4 bases, with 14 bases spanning the gap. CDR3 residues: CASSHPVVSTEAFF. CDR3 coding DNA: TGTGCCAGCAGCCATCCGGTAGTGTCCACTGAAGCTTTCTTT.

This chain joins TRBV2 and TRBJ2-3; maybe TRBD1 (5 bases). The CDR3 runs to 13 residues. Germline V gene sequence: CDR1 SNHLY, CDR2 FYNNEI. V was shortened by 6 bases and J by 3 bases, with 10 bases between the two germline ends. CDR3 protein: CASRSAGTDTQYF. The CDR3 region has the DNA TGTGCCAGCAGGTCAGCAGGGACAGATACGCAGTATTTT.

The rearrangement links TRBV27 to TRBJ2-5; no firm D call. Trimming removed 5 bases from V and 5 bases from J, with 9 bases in between. Germline V gene sequence: CDR1 MNHEY, CDR2 SMNVEV (reference sequence). The CDR3 has 12 residues. This CDR3 is CASSAYPETQYF. As DNA, the CDR3 is TGTGCCAGCAGTGCCTATCCGGAGACCCAGTACTTC.

This clonotype was counted ten times or more. This chain links TRBV7-2 with TRBJ2-3; 7 bases align to TRBD1. CDR3 length equals 16 residues. The V gene's germline CDR1 is SGHTA and CDR2 FQGNSA. V was clipped by 5 bases and J by 3 bases; unmatched bases: 11. This chain's CDR3 is CASSTGVGWGTDTQYF. The CDR3 nucleotides read TGTGCCAGCAGCACAGGGGTTGGATGGGGGACAGATACGCAGTATTTT. The whole variable domain, remainder taken from reference TRBV7-2 and TRBJ2-3, is GAGVSQSPSNKVTEKGKDVELRCDPISGHTALYWYRQSLGQGLEFLIYFQGNSAPDKSGLPSDRFSAERTGGSVSTLTIQRTQQEDSAVYLCASSTGVGWGTDTQYFGPGTRLTVL.

This clonotype has a handful of counts. The chain uses TRBV12-5 and TRBJ2-1; maybe TRBD2 (6 bases). Per germline, CDR1 LGHNT and CDR2 FRNRAP. V lost 1 base and J lost 6, with 16 bases in between. The CDR3 is 16 amino acids. CDR3 bases: TGTGCTAGTGGTTTGGGACCGGGACTCGCCGCCAATGAGCAGTTCTTC. Amino acids: CASGLGPGLAANEQFF.

The CDR3 protein is CASSSTRDRGVDTQYF. The CDR3, as DNA: TGTGCCAGCAGCTCGACCCGGGACAGGGGTGTAGATACGCAGTATTTT. The gene calls are TRBV7-2 and TRBJ2-3; 10 positions agree with TRBD1. Germline lookup yields CDR1 SGHTA and CDR2 FQGNSA. Trimming at V came to 4 bases and at J to 5 bases, leaving 9 bases not matched to a gene. The CDR3 length is 16 residues.

V is TRBV20-1 and J is TRBJ2-5; the D gene could be TRBD1 or TRBD2 (6 bases each). The CDR3 covers 14 residues. Trimming pared 6 bases from V and 5 bases from J, leaving 19 bases between. Germline CDR1 and CDR2: DFQATT and SNEGSKA (reference sequence). The CDR3: CSATLGGTMETQYF. The CDR3 DNA sequence: TGCAGTGCAACCCTAGGGGGGACAATGGAGACCCAGTACTTC.